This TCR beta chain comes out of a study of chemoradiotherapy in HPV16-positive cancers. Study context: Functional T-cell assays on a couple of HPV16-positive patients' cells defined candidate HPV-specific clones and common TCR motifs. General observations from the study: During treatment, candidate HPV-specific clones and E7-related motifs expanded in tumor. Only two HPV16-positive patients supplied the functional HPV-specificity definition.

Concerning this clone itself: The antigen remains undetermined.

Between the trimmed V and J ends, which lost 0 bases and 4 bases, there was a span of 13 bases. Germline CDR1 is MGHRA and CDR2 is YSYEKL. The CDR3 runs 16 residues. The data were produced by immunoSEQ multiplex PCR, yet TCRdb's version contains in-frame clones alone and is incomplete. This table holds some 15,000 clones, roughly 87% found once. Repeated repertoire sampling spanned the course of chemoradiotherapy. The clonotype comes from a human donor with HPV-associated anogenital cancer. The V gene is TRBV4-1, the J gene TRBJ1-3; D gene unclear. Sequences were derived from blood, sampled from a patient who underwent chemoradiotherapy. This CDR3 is CASSQDHRGNGNTIYF. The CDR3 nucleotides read TGCGCCAGCAGCCAAGATCATCGGGGAAACGGAAACACCATATATTTT.